Listed below are T cell receptor beta chains from one sample, sequenced in a study of CD8+CD57+ T cells in acquired aplastic anemia. TCRdb analysed the reads with MiXCR anew, one entry per CDR3 protein. The table has 350,000 to 450,000 distinct CDR3 sequences, roughly 68% seen once. Sequencing was carried out using sorted CD4+, CD8+, or CD8+CD57+ T cells (not recorded which) from PBMCs. The origin of the receptors is a human donor in good health, serving as a control. The CDR3 runs from the conserved cysteine through the conserved F or W. Fields, in order: J gene, D gene, V gene, clone size, CDR3 protein, CDR3 DNA. A D gene is named only where the DNA matches it firmly. Not all rows give a size; the values are once, few, many and, for expanded clones, a class.

TRBJ2-2 NA TRBV7-8 NA CASSFVLGGGANTGELFF TGTGCCAGCAGCTTTGTATTAGGAGGGGGGGCGAACACCGGGGAGCTGTTTTTT
TRBJ2-7 NA TRBV6-5 NA CASRSARAGGGEQYF TGTGCCAGCAGATCTGCTAGGGCAGGGGGAGGGGAGCAGTACTTC
TRBJ2-1 TRBD1 TRBV4-3 NA CASSQDDRAYNEQFF TGCGCCAGCAGCCAAGATGACAGGGCCTACAATGAGCAGTTCTTC
TRBJ1-2 TRBD1 TRBV5-5 once CASSLACRDRDYGYTF TGCGCCAGCAGCTTGGCCTGCCGGGACAGGGACTATGGCTACACCTTC
TRBJ2-5 TRBD1 TRBV20-1 NA CSARGTGGGRQETQYF TGCAGTGCTAGGGGGACAGGGGGTGGGAGACAAGAGACCCAGTACTTC
TRBJ2-7 TRBD2 TRBV7-2 NA CASSAASGGAAYNYF TGTGCCAGCAGCGCGGCTAGCGGGGGGGCCGCCTACAATTACTTC
TRBJ1-2 NA TRBV5-1 NA CASSLGPRSNYGYTF TGCGCCAGCAGCTTGGGCCCAAGGAGCAACTATGGCTACACCTTC
TRBJ1-2 TRBD1 TRBV9 NA CASSVGQGAVYGYTF TGTGCCAGCAGCGTAGGGCAGGGGGCGGTCTATGGCTACACCTTC
TRBJ2-3 NA TRBV9 NA CASSLAGHGAYKQYF TGTGCCAGCAGCCTGGCGGGCCACGGGGCCTACAAGCAGTATTTT
TRBJ1-6 NA TRBV10-3 NA CAISGSAGGRQRSSPLHF TGTGCCATCAGTGGGTCTGCGGGTGGACGGCAGAGAAGTTCACCCCTCCACTTT
TRBJ2-5 NA TRBV5-5 NA CASSFPGAETQYF TGTGCCAGCAGCTTCCCCGGGGCAGAGACCCAGTACTTC
TRBJ2-6 NA TRBV5-6 many CASSVPPLGANVLTF TGTGCCAGCAGCGTGCCCCCATTGGGGGCCAACGTCCTGACTTTC
TRBJ2-1 TRBD1 TRBV3-1 NA CASSQGRLGTGSGNEQFF TGTGCCAGCAGCCAAGGGAGGCTGGGGACAGGGAGCGGCAATGAGCAGTTCTTC
TRBJ2-5 NA TRBV15 many CATARGYRETQYF TGTGCCACGGCTAGGGGGTATCGAGAGACCCAGTACTTC
TRBJ1-6 NA TRBV5-1 NA CASSFRMANTPLHF TGCGCCAGCAGCTTCCGAATGGCGAACACACCCCTCCACTTT
TRBJ2-2 NA TRBV29-1 many CSVEIYGELFF TGCAGCGTTGAGATTTACGGGGAGCTGTTTTTT
TRBJ1-2 TRBD1 TRBV12-3/TRBV12-4 once CASRGTGVGYTF TGTGCCAGCAGGGGGACAGGGGTAGGCTACACCTTC
TRBJ2-7 NA TRBV20-1 once CSARAESEQHF TGCAGTGCAAGAGCGGAATCTGAGCAACACTTC
TRBJ1-2 TRBD1 TRBV16 NA CASSHGQGPYGYTF TGTGCCAGCAGCCACGGACAGGGACCATATGGCTACACCTTC
TRBJ1-1 NA TRBV20-1 many CSARGGGGNTEAFF TGCAGTGCTAGAGGTGGGGGAGGGAACACTGAAGCTTTCTTT
TRBJ1-1 NA TRBV11-2 NA CASSYSGLTEAFF TGTGCCAGCAGCTATTCAGGGTTGACTGAAGCTTTCTTT
TRBJ2-3 TRBD1 TRBV4-2 NA CASSQGGQGATDTQYF TGTGCCAGCAGCCAAGGGGGACAGGGGGCGACAGATACGCAGTATTTT
TRBJ2-5 NA TRBV25-1 NA CASQLDTHPGETQYF TGTGCCAGCCAATTGGACACCCACCCGGGGGAGACCCAGTACTTC
TRBJ2-3 TRBD2 TRBV4-3 NA CASSQDRAGGGDTQYF TGCGCCAGCAGCCAAGATCGGGCGGGGGGGGGAGATACGCAGTATTTT
TRBJ2-7 TRBD1 TRBV24-1 NA CATSWTGDEQYF TGCGCCACCAGCTGGACAGGAGACGAGCAGTACTTC